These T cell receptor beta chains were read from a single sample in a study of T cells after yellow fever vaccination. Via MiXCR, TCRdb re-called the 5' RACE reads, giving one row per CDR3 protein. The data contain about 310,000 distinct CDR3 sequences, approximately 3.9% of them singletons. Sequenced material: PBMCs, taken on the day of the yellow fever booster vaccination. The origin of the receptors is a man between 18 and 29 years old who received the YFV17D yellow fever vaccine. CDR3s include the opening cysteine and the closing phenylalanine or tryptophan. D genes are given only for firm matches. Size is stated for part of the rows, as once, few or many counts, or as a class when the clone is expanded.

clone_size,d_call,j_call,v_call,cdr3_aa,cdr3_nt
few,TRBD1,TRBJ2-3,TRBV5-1,CASSFGQATDTQYF,TGCGCCAGCAGCTTCGGACAGGCCACAGATACGCAGTATTTT
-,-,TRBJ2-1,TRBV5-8,CASSLAVLRRFF,TGTGCCAGCAGCTTGGCCGTGCTCCGGAGGTTCTTC
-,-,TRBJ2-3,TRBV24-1,CATSGVEGAIDTQYF,TGTGCCACCAGTGGGGTGGAGGGGGCAATAGATACGCAGTATTTT
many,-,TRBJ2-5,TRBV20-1,CSAVGVVGEYF,TGCAGTGCTGTCGGTGTTGTGGGCGAGTACTTC
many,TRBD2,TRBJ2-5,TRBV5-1,CASSTGLAGEVETQYF,TGCGCCAGCAGCACTGGACTAGCGGGGGAAGTGGAGACCCAGTACTTC
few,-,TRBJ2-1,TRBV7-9,CASDKGGGEQFF,TGTGCCAGCGACAAAGGAGGGGGTGAGCAGTTCTTC
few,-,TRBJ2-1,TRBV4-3,CASSQDVGPSVEQFF,TGCGCCAGCAGCCAAGATGTTGGGCCGAGTGTCGAGCAGTTCTTC
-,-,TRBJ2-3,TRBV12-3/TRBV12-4,CASSPAAGASTDTQYF,TGTGCCAGCAGTCCAGCGGCGGGGGCGAGCACAGATACGCAGTATTTT
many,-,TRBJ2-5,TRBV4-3,CASSQEGERAETQYF,TGCGCCAGCAGCCAAGAGGGGGAAAGGGCGGAGACCCAGTACTTC
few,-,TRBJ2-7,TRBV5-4,CASSSLQGSSPHEQYF,TGTGCCAGCAGCTCCCTCCAGGGTAGCTCGCCTCACGAGCAGTACTTC
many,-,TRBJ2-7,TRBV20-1,CSARGPRGAYEQYF,TGCAGTGCTAGGGGGCCGCGTGGGGCCTACGAGCAGTACTTC
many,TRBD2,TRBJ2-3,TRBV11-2,CASSPMGREIQYF,TGTGCCAGCAGCCCGATGGGGAGGGAGATTCAGTATTTT
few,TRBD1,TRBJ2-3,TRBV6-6,CASSSYGHRDRAGDTQYF,TGTGCCAGCAGCTCATACGGCCACCGGGACAGGGCAGGAGATACGCAGTATTTT
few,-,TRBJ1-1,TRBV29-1,CSVEAPVSAEAFF,TGCAGCGTTGAAGCCCCCGTCAGCGCTGAAGCTTTCTTT
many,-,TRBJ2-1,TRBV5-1,CASSLRLGMSYNEQFF,TGCGCCAGCAGCCTTAGACTAGGGATGTCCTACAATGAGCAGTTCTTC
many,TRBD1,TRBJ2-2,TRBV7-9,CASSWPLRDRGSSGELFF,TGTGCCAGCAGCTGGCCCCTTAGGGACAGGGGTTCCTCCGGGGAGCTGTTTTTT
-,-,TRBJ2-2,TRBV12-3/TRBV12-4,CASSPPLQGNTGELFF,TGTGCCAGCAGTCCCCCGCTCCAGGGAAACACCGGGGAGCTGTTTTTT
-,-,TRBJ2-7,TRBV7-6,CASSLHPYEQYF,TGTGCCAGCAGCTTACACCCCTACGAGCAGTACTTC
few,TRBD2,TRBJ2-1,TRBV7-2,CASSLDGGGGNNEQFF,TGTGCCAGCAGCTTAGACGGCGGGGGGGGTAACAATGAGCAGTTCTTC
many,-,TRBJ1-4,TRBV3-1,CASSQVGTNEKLFF,TGTGCCAGCAGCCAAGTAGGAACTAATGAAAAACTGTTTTTT
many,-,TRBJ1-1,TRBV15,CATSRDRNTEAFF,TGTGCCACCAGCAGGGACAGGAACACTGAAGCTTTCTTT
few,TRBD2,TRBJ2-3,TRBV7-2,CASSLLYGGAEDTQYF,TGTGCCAGCAGCTTACTGTACGGGGGGGCTGAAGATACGCAGTATTTT
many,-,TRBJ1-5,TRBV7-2,CASSQQGRSNQPQHF,TGTGCCAGCAGCCAACAGGGAAGGAGCAATCAGCCCCAGCATTTT
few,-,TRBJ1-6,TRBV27,CASSLESRAGSYNSPLHF,TGTGCCAGCAGTTTGGAAAGCAGGGCAGGCTCCTATAATTCACCCCTCCACTTT
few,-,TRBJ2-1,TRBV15,CATSRSGSGRNEQFF,TGTGCCACCAGCAGATCCGGTTCAGGTCGGAATGAGCAGTTCTTC
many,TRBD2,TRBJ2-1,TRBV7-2,CASSLDPQLAVYVNEQFF,TGTGCCAGCAGCTTAGACCCACAACTAGCGGTATATGTCAATGAGCAGTTCTTC
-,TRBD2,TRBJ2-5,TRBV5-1,CASSWGTSQLRETQYF,TGCGCCAGCAGCTGGGGGACTAGCCAACTCCGGGAGACCCAGTACTTC
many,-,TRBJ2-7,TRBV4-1,CASSYGTWTYEQYF,TGCGCCAGCAGCTACGGGACATGGACCTACGAGCAGTACTTC
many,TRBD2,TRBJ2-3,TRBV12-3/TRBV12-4,CASSKPAGTSKDTDTQYF,TGTGCCAGCAGTAAACCCGCCGGGACTAGCAAGGACACAGATACGCAGTATTTT
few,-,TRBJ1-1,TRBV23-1,CASSQSRDRGRTEAFF,TGCGCCAGCAGTCAATCAAGGGATCGGGGAAGGACTGAAGCTTTCTTT
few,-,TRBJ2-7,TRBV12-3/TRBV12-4,CASSSTAESVYEQYF,TGTGCCAGCAGTTCAACGGCGGAGTCCGTCTACGAGCAGTACTTC
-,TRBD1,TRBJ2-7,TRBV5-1,CASSSPDRTYEQYF,TGCGCCAGCAGCTCTCCGGACAGGACCTACGAGCAGTACTTC
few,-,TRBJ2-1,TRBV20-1,CSARGGSSYNEQFF,TGCAGTGCTAGAGGGGGTAGCTCCTACAATGAGCAGTTCTTC
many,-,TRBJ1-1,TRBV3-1,CASQPGRRTEAFF,TGTGCCTCCCAGCCCGGCAGGCGGACTGAAGCTTTCTTT
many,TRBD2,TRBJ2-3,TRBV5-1,CASSLRKRGAALPDTQYF,TGCGCCAGCAGCCTTAGAAAGCGGGGCGCTGCACTCCCAGATACGCAGTATTTT
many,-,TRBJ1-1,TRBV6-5,CASSPGAVTEAFF,TGTGCCAGCAGCCCCGGGGCAGTCACTGAAGCTTTCTTT
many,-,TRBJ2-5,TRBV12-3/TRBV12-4,CASSLWVSETQYF,TGTGCCAGCAGTTTATGGGTTTCGGAGACCCAGTACTTC
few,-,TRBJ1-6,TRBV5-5,CASSAYRSFSSYNSPLHF,TGTGCCAGCAGCGCCTACAGGTCCTTCAGCTCCTATAATTCACCCCTCCACTTT
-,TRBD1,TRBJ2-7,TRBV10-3,CANPQGDRKYEQYF,TGTGCCAACCCACAGGGGGACAGGAAGTACGAGCAGTACTTC
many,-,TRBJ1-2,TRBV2,CASCWTDYYGYTF,TGTGCCAGCTGCTGGACAGACTACTATGGCTACACCTTC
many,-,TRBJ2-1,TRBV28,CASSLGQGGDNEQFF,TGTGCCAGCAGTTTAGGACAGGGAGGGGACAATGAGCAGTTCTTC
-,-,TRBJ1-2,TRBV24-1,CATSDEKGSGAYGYTF,TGTGCCACCAGTGATGAGAAAGGCTCGGGGGCCTATGGCTACACCTTC
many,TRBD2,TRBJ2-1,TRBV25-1,CASSKAGAYNEQFF,TGTGCCAGCAGTAAAGCGGGGGCCTACAATGAGCAGTTCTTC
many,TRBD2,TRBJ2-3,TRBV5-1,CASSLPTSGVTDTQYF,TGCGCCAGCAGTCTCCCGACTAGCGGGGTCACAGATACGCAGTATTTT
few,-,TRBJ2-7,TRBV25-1,CASRETKNPSEQYF,TGTGCCAGCAGGGAGACTAAAAATCCCTCCGAGCAGTACTTC
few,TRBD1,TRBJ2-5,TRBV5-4,CASRQGQLRETQYF,TGTGCCAGCAGACAGGGACAGCTAAGGGAGACCCAGTACTTC
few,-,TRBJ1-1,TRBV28,CASNAGGGFCFF,TGTGCCAGCAACGCCGGTGGCGGGTTTTGTTTCTTT
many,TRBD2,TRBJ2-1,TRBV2,CASSGLADEQFF,TGTGCCAGCAGCGGACTAGCGGATGAGCAGTTCTTC
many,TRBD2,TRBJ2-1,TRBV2,CASMVDLAGDYNEQFF,TGTGCCAGCATGGTCGACCTAGCGGGGGATTACAATGAGCAGTTCTTC
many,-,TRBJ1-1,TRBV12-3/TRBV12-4,CASRGQTDTEAFF,TGTGCCAGCAGAGGACAGACAGACACTGAAGCTTTCTTT
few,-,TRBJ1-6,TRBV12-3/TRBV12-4,CASSRTPRDNSPLHF,TGTGCCAGCAGTAGGACGCCCCGGGATAATTCACCCCTCCACTTT
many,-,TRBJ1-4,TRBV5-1,CASSPGVGENEKLFF,TGCGCCAGCAGCCCTGGGGTCGGGGAAAATGAAAAACTGTTTTTT
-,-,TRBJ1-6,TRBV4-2,CASSQGAGFSAPLHF,TGTGCCAGCAGCCAAGGCGCGGGGTTTTCCGCACCCCTCCACTTT
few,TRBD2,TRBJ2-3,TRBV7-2,CASSRWTSGASTDTQYF,TGTGCCAGCAGCCGATGGACTAGCGGGGCTAGCACAGATACGCAGTATTTT